Below, one T cell receptor beta chain is given with its context. Its antigen is still unknown. The PCR employed 60 Vbeta primers together with 13 Jbeta primers. Libraries were prepared by immunoSEQ multiplex PCR; TCRdb keeps only in-frame clonotypes and omits some of them. This table has about 150,000 clones, around 81% appearing once. This specimen comes from a study of cytomegalovirus exposure and HLA in healthy donors. The study, taken as a whole, reports: The study flagged around 160 TCR beta chains as cytomegalovirus-associated. TCR sequences were mostly rare, though some public TCRs occurred in many donors.

The CDR3 covers 16 residues. The junction had 9 bases not matched to a gene; V was cut back by 5 bases and J by 1 base. Germline-derived CDR1 and CDR2 are MDHEN and SYDVKM. Healthy bone marrow donors made up the donors. The V and J genes are TRBV28 and TRBJ2-7, with TRBD1 matching 9 bases. This clonotype was obtained from a middle-aged woman in good health and CMV-seropositive. Sequencing was performed on PBMCs. Here the CDR3 reads CASSPDRGFLSYEQYF. The CDR3 coding sequence is TGTGCCAGCAGTCCAGACAGGGGGTTCTTATCCTACGAGCAGTACTTC.